Following are 21 T cell receptor beta chains from one sample sequenced in a study of control samples from healthy donors and cancer patients (dated by TCRdb to the early 2020s). The method was the immunoSEQ multiplex PCR assay. TCRdb re-hosts the immuneACCESS table, in-frame sequences only. Its copies lack some clones; in the studies checked, an unresolved V gene accounts for under half of them, and the cause for the rest is not known. The sample data list 200,000 or so clones, and about 94% of these were observed just once. The biggest ten clones account for less than 1.6% of the sample. The specimen sequenced was blood. The receptors here all came from a man over 45 in good health.

Of note for this clone: This CDR3 is also generated by other DNA sequences in the sample. The chain is built from TRBV27 and TRBJ1-5, with D perhaps matching TRBD1 (5 bases). Trimming left V 4 bases short and J 5 bases short, with 15 bases between. The CDR3 extends over 15 amino acids. Germline V gene sequence: CDR1 MNHEY, CDR2 SMNVEV (reference sequence). The CDR3 nucleotides are TGTGCCAGCAGTTCGTACCTCGGCAGGGATCAGCCCCAGCATTTT. Encoded protein: CASSSYLGRDQPQHF.

The chain employs TRBV19 and TRBJ1-1; TRBD1 agrees at 10 bases. The V segment lost 6 bases and the J segment 4 bases; nucleotides outside the gene matches: 11. CDR3 length equals 16 residues. Germline CDR1 is LNHDA and CDR2 is SQIVND (reference sequence). The CDR3 here is CASRKPGQGTGTEAFF. As DNA, the CDR3 is TGTGCCAGTAGAAAACCGGGACAGGGGACGGGCACTGAAGCTTTCTTT.

J is TRBJ1-3 and V is TRBV9; D not certain. Germline CDR1 reads SGDLS; CDR2 reads YYNGEE. This CDR3 comprises 19 residues. V was pared by 1 base and J by 2 bases, with 22 bases between. CDR3 sequence: CASSVSLPIPVATGNTIYF. The DNA of the CDR3 is TGTGCCAGCAGCGTATCCCTACCGATACCGGTGGCGACTGGAAACACCATATATTTT.

For this clone: One end of the junction fails to match germline, which may point to a read error. The rearrangement links TRBV7-9 to TRBJ1-1, with D hard to call. The CDR3 length is 10 residues. The germline gives CDR1 SEHNR, CDR2 FQNEAQ (reference sequence). The CDR3 loop reads CASSLAGFIF. The CDR3 DNA reads TGTGCCAGCAGCTTAGCGGGTTTTATCTTT.

This CDR3 reads CASSQDRGDQPQHF. For the CDR3, the DNA is TGCGCCAGCAGCCAAGATAGGGGGGATCAGCCCCAGCATTTT. The V gene is TRBV4-1, the J gene TRBJ1-5, with D perhaps matching TRBD1 (6 bases). CDR1 and CDR2 (germline): MGHRA, YSYEKL. The V and J ends lost 0 bases and 5 bases respectively, with 8 bases between them. CDR3 size: 14 residues.

The chain joins TRBV30 to TRBJ1-2; D is ambiguous. Between the trimmed V and J ends, which lost 2 bases and 4 bases, there was a span of 17 bases. There are 15 residues in the CDR3. The germline V gene has CDR1 GTSNPN and CDR2 SVGIG (reference sequence). In DNA form, the CDR3 reads TGTGCCTGGAGTCCGGGTCCGAACTTTATCTATGGCTACACCTTC. This sequence encodes CAWSPGPNFIYGYTF. Full variable domain (outside the CDR3, taken from reference TRBV30 and TRBJ1-2): SQTIHQWPATLVQPVGSPLSLECTVEGTSNPNLYWYRQAAGRGLQLLFYSVGIGQISSEVPQNLSASRPQDRQFILSSKKLLLSDSGFYLCAWSPGPNFIYGYTFGSGTRLTVV.

This chain joins TRBV5-1 and TRBJ1-2; D possibly corresponds to TRBD1 (5 bases). Trimming removed 0 bases at V and 2 bases at J, with 11 bases between. The germline V gene has CDR1 SGHRS and CDR2 YFSETQ. The CDR3 extends over 15 amino acids. The CDR3 protein is CASSLEGGGNYGYTF. The CDR3 DNA reads as TGCGCCAGCAGCTTGGAGGGCGGGGGAAACTATGGCTACACCTTC.

The chain combines TRBV25-1 with TRBJ1-2; 7 bases line up with TRBD1. V shed 11 bases and J 5 bases; nucleotides not matched to a gene: 5. CDR1 is MGHDK and CDR2 is SYGVNS in the germline V gene. The CDR3 consists of 11 residues. Here the CDR3 DNA reads TGTGCCGTAGGACAGGAATATGGCTACACCTTC. Amino acids: CAVGQEYGYTF.

The chain employs TRBV5-6 and TRBJ1-6, with 8 bases identical to TRBD1. The CDR3 runs 18 residues. J lost 7 bases, V lost 1 base, and 13 bases had no gene match. CDR1 and CDR2 (germline): SGHDT, YYEEEE. In nucleotides, the CDR3 is TGTGCCAGCAGCTTGCCGGGACAGGTTGCCTCCGTCAATTCACCCCTCCACTTT. Translated: CASSLPGQVASVNSPLHF.

The rearrangement links TRBV5-4 to TRBJ1-2; 8 bases map to TRBD1. The CDR3 totals 13 residues. Germline assignment: CDR1 SGHNT and CDR2 YYREEE (reference sequence). The trim removed 4 bases at V and 3 bases at J, leaving 2 bases unmatched. CDR3 DNA: TGTGCCAGCAGCCTGGGACAGGACTATGGCTACACCTTC. It translates to CASSLGQDYGYTF.

This chain connects TRBV5-1 to TRBJ2-4; tentative D call: TRBD2 (5 bases). The CDR3 loop spans 15 amino acids. From germline, CDR1 is SGHRS and CDR2 YFSETQ. V lost 1 base and J 1 base, leaving 9 bases between the germline ends. The chain's CDR3 is CASSLSTGAKNIQYF. The CDR3, as DNA: TGCGCCAGCAGCTTGTCCACGGGGGCCAAAAACATTCAGTACTTC.

The chain combines TRBV5-4 with TRBJ1-4; D is ambiguous. CDR1 is SGHNT, CDR2 YYREEE, per germline (reference sequence). Trimming removed 0 bases at V and 6 bases at J, with 12 bases between. This CDR3 has 15 residues. The DNA for the CDR3 is TGTGCCAGCAGCTTGGAAGGAGTAGCGTATGAAAAACTGTTTTTT. Amino acid sequence: CASSLEGVAYEKLFF.

The V and J genes are TRBV5-4 and TRBJ2-5, with 15 positions matching TRBD2. Trimming took 4 bases from V and 3 from J; bases not matched to a gene: 1. This CDR3 is built from 15 residues. Germline V gene lookup returns CDR1 SGHNT and CDR2 YYREEE (reference sequence). The CDR3 loop is CASSRTSGGEETQYF. The DNA of the CDR3 is TGTGCCAGCAGCAGGACTAGCGGGGGGGAAGAGACCCAGTACTTC.

This chain connects TRBV24-1 to TRBJ1-2, with D hard to call. Germline loops: CDR1 KGHDR, CDR2 SFDVKD. V was clipped by 1 base and J by 6 bases, with 8 bases between them. This CDR3 spans 13 amino acids. CDR3 nucleotide sequence: TGTGCCACCAGTGATTTATCGAGCAATGGCTACACCTTC. Its protein is CATSDLSSNGYTF.

The chain couples TRBV27 to TRBJ1-3; D not resolved. Germline CDR1 MNHEY, CDR2 SMNVEV (reference sequence). The CDR3 has 12 residues. With 0 bases removed from V and 14 bases from J, the gap between germline ends came to 11 bases. The CDR3 nucleotides are TGTGCCAGCAGTTTATCCCCAGACTGGTTATATTTT. Translated: CASSLSPDWLYF.

The chain combines TRBV6-6 with TRBJ2-1, with TRBD1 as a possible D gene (7 bases). Germline values: CDR1 MNHNY, CDR2 SVGAGI (reference sequence). The CDR3 runs 12 residues. V was shortened by 5 bases and J by 8 bases, with 10 bases between the two germline ends. In nucleotides, the CDR3 is TGTGCCAGCAGTCGCAGGGGGGATGAGCAGTTCTTC. It translates to CASSRRGDEQFF.

The J gene is TRBJ1-3, the V gene TRBV27, with a possible D match to TRBD1 (6 bases). Trimming cost V 0 bases and J 0 bases, with 6 bases left between them. Germline V lookup: CDR1 MNHEY, CDR2 SMNVEV (reference sequence). This CDR3 comprises 15 residues. The CDR3 nucleotides read TGTGCCAGCAGTTTATCGACAGGCTCTGGAAACACCATATATTTT. Translation gives CASSLSTGSGNTIYF.

The chain couples TRBV27 to TRBJ2-1; weak D call: TRBD1 (6 bases). With 7 bases removed from V and 3 bases from J, the gap between germline ends came to 19 bases. Germline loops: CDR1 MNHEY, CDR2 SMNVEV (reference sequence). The CDR3 has 16 residues. The CDR3 sequence: CASMLLGPQGYNEQFF. The CDR3 nucleotides read TGTGCCAGCATGCTCCTTGGCCCACAGGGCTACAATGAGCAGTTCTTC.

The chain has TRBV7-8 and TRBJ2-3, with TRBD2 as a possible D gene (6 bases). The germline gives CDR1 SGHVS, CDR2 FQNEAQ. This CDR3 has 15 residues. V was shortened by 5 bases and J by 9 bases, with 21 bases between the two germline ends. CDR3 DNA sequence: TGTGCCAGCAGCCCTGGGACTCGCGGGGATCTCACGCAGTATTTT. It yields the protein CASSPGTRGDLTQYF.

This clone was found a few times. The V call is TRBV21-1, the J call TRBJ2-7; the table's TRBD1 call for D was not verified on the DNA. TRBV21-1 is listed as a pseudogene. This CDR3 is 16 amino acids long. DNA of the CDR3: TGTGCCAGCAGCCCCAGTAAAGGTCCAGGGAAAAACGAGCAGTACTTC. It codes for CASSPSKGPGKNEQYF.

This sequence joins TRBV7-2 and TRBJ2-2; 11 bases line up with TRBD2. Germline CDR1 SGHTA, CDR2 FQGNSA. The junction had 8 bases not matched to a gene; V was cut back by 3 bases and J by 2 bases. This CDR3 is built from 18 residues. CDR3 coding DNA: TGTGCCAGCAGCTTGACGCTAGCGGGGGGCGGAAACACCGGGGAGCTGTTTTTT. It yields the protein CASSLTLAGGGNTGELFF.